This T cell receptor (beta chain) was sequenced in a study of cytomegalovirus exposure and HLA in healthy donors. Using immunoSEQ multiplex PCR, the repertoire was profiled, and TCRdb retains in-frame clones only, with some absent. The sample yields 110,000 to 150,000 clones, approximately 90% seen once. Trimming shortened V by 0 bases and J by 4 bases, and 15 bases separated the two germline ends. The CDR3 consists of 16 residues. Germline CDR1 reads MGHRA; CDR2 reads YSYEKL. Separate from the approximately 720-subject first cohort was the 120-subject validation cohort, to which the donors belonged. Findings and limits, study-wide: High sensitivity and specificity were reportedly achieved when the classifier diagnosed cytomegalovirus status. Overall, about 160 TCR beta chains were annotated as cytomegalovirus-associated. Specificity for CMV antigens was confirmed in vitro for a few of the CMV-associated chains.

A note on this clone: Its antigen is currently unknown.

This chain uses TRBV4-1 with TRBJ1-2, with D possibly matching TRBD1 (5 bases). This clonotype originated in a woman aged 25 to 39 in good health and CMV-seropositive. The sample was PBMCs. The DNA for the CDR3 is TGCGCCAGCAGCCAAGAACCAATCAGGGTTTCCTATGGCTACACCTTC. Translating gives CASSQEPIRVSYGYTF.